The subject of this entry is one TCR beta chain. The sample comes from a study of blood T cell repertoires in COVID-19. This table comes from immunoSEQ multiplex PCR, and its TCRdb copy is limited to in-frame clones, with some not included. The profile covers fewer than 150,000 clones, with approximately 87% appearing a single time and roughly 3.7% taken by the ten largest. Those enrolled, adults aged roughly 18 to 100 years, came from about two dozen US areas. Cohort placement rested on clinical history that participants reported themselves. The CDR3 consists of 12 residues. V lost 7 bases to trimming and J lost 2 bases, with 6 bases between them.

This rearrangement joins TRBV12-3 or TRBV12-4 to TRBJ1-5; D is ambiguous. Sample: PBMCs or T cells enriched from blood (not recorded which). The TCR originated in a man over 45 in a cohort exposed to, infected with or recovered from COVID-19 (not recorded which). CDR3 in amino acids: CASKPGNQPQHF. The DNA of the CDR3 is TGTGCCAGCAAGCCCGGCAATCAGCCCCAGCATTTT.